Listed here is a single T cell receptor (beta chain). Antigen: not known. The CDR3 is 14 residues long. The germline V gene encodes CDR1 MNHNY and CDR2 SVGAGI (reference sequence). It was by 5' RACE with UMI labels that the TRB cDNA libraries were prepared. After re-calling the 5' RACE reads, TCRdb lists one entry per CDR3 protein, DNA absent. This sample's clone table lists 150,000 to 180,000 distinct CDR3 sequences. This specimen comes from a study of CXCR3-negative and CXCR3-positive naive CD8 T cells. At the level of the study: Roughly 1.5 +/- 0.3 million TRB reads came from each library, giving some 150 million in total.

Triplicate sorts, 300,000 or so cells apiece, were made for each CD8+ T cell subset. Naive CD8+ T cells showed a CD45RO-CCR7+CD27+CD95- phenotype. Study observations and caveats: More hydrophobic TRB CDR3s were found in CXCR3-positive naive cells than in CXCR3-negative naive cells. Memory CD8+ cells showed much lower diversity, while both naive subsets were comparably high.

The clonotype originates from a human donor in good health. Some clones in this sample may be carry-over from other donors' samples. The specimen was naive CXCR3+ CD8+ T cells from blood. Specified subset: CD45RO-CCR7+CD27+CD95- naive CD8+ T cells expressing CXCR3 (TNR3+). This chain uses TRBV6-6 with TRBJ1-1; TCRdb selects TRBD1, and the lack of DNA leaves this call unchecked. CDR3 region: CASSRQGANTEAFF.